One sample yielded the 10 T cell receptor beta chains listed below, sequenced in a study of T cell repertoires in cytomegalovirus infection. One entry per CDR3 protein results from TCRdb running MiXCR on the reads. The sample lists 290,000 or so distinct CDR3 sequences, 25% occurring once. The material sequenced was PBMCs. These receptors originate from a human donor in good health (CMV status not recorded). Some clones in this sample may be carry-over from other donors' samples.

This clonotype was observed many times. The chain is built from TRBV12-3 or TRBV12-4 and TRBJ2-2; 7 bases match TRBD1. The CDR3 sequence is 15 residues long. Trimming removed 6 bases from V and 0 bases from J; junction bases left unmatched: 4. The CDR3 nucleotides are TGTGCCAGCAGCCGGGGACAGCCGAACACCGGGGAGCTGTTTTTT. It yields the protein CASSRGQPNTGELFF.

This clonotype was detected a few times. V and J are TRBV28 and TRBJ1-5; 11 positions agree with TRBD1. This CDR3 is built from 16 residues. Germline trimming cut 3 bases from V and 6 bases from J; bases unmatched to any gene: 7. Germline CDR1 MDHEN, CDR2 SYDVKM. This CDR3 reads CASSLEDRGLGQPQHF. The CDR3 DNA reads TGTGCCAGCAGTTTGGAGGACAGGGGGCTGGGTCAGCCCCAGCATTTT.

This clonotype was observed at least ten times. The V and J genes are TRBV7-8 and TRBJ1-5, with D perhaps TRBD1 (5 bases). Trimming took off 0 bases at V and 6 bases at J, with 18 bases between the two ends. The CDR3 consists of 17 residues. The germline V gene encodes CDR1 SGHVS and CDR2 FQNEAQ. CDR3 region: CASSLAGGVQTSQPQHF. Here the CDR3 DNA reads TGTGCCAGCAGCTTAGCTGGAGGGGTGCAGACAAGTCAGCCCCAGCATTTT.

The chain uses TRBV11-2 and TRBJ2-2; D possibly corresponds to TRBD2 (5 bases). This CDR3 has 18 amino acids. CDR1 and CDR2 from the germline V gene are SGHAT and FQNNGV. Trimming took off 0 bases at V and 7 bases at J, with 21 bases between the two ends. The CDR3 DNA sequence: TGTGCCAGCAGCTTAGAAGACTTCCAGTTCTTGGCGGGCGGGGAGCTGTTTTTT. As protein: CASSLEDFQFLAGGELFF.

This clonotype showed up just a few times. The V and J genes are TRBV28 and TRBJ1-2, with a tentative D call TRBD1 (5 bases). V lost 2 bases, J lost 4 bases, and 14 bases lay in between. The germline V gene encodes CDR1 MDHEN and CDR2 SYDVKM. This CDR3 contains 15 residues. CDR3 coding DNA: TGTGCCAGCAGTTTACAGGGCCCGACGGTCTATGGCTACACCTTC. It yields the protein CASSLQGPTVYGYTF.

The rearrangement joins TRBV7-2 to TRBJ2-3, with no clear D. The CDR3 is made up of 14 amino acids. V was clipped by 1 base and J by 4 bases, with 9 bases between them. In germline, CDR1 is SGHTA, CDR2 FQGNSA. The CDR3 DNA reads as TGTGCCAGCAGCTTAGGGCGAGCCCCAGATACGCAGTATTTT. Protein product: CASSLGRAPDTQYF.

This chain uses TRBV7-4 with TRBJ2-3; 7 bases map to TRBD1. J gave up 2 bases and V 5 bases, and 7 bases lay outside the gene matches. This CDR3 comprises 15 residues. Germline V CDR1 and CDR2: SGHVT, SQSDAQ. CDR3 DNA sequence: TGTGCCAGCAGCGCAGGACAGGTACTCACAGATACGCAGTATTTT. Encoded protein: CASSAGQVLTDTQYF. Together with reference TRBV7-4 and TRBJ2-3, the CDR3 gives the full variable domain: GAGVSQSPRYKVAKRGRDVALRCDSISGHVTLYWYRQTLGQGSEVLTYSQSDAQRDKSGRPSGRFSAERPERSVSTLKIQRTEQGDSAVYLCASSAGQVLTDTQYFGPGTRLTVL.

This chain uses TRBV6-1 with TRBJ2-7, with TRBD1 matching 9 bases. Germline V gene sequence: CDR1 MNHNS, CDR2 SASEGT. CDR3 length equals 15 residues. The ends lost 6 bases at V and 0 bases at J; junction bases unmatched: 6. As DNA, the CDR3 is TGTGCCAGCAGCCGTGGACAGGGGTACTCCTACGAGCAGTACGTC. Its protein is CASSRGQGYSYEQYV.

This clonotype showed up many times. The gene calls are TRBV7-8 and TRBJ2-5, with 9 bases matching TRBD2. This CDR3 has 17 amino acids. The ends lost 6 bases at V and 3 bases at J; junction bases unmatched: 14. Germline CDR1 SGHVS, CDR2 FQNEAQ. The CDR3 bases are TGTGCCAGCAGGTTACCAAGACTAGCGGAGTTTAAAGAGACCCAGTACTTC. Translating it yields CASRLPRLAEFKETQYF.

The V call is TRBV28, the J call TRBJ1-6; maybe TRBD1 (5 bases). Germline values: CDR1 MDHEN, CDR2 SYDVKM. This CDR3 has 17 amino acids. Trimming cost V 3 bases and J 9 bases, with 21 bases left between them. As DNA, the CDR3 is TGTGCCAGCAGTTTGGTAGACGGGGCAAGGAGGTCTTCACCCCTCCACTTT. The encoded protein is CASSLVDGARRSSPLHF.